This T cell receptor beta chain stems from a study of T cell clones after liver transplantation. Study-wide background: Tolerance: complete withdrawal held at least one year, liver enzymes staying within twice normal.

This table comes from immunoSEQ multiplex PCR, and its TCRdb copy is limited to in-frame clones, with some not included. In the table there are about 51,000 clones, 85% to 90% of which are singletons. CDR3 length: 15 amino acids. J was trimmed by 1 base and V by 4 bases; bases with no gene match: 6. CDR1 and CDR2 (germline): SGHRS, YFSETQ. The TCR comes from a human patient who received a liver transplant. Among the T cells, some may be from the graft donor. V gene TRBV5-1 combines with J gene TRBJ2-7, with TRBD1 matching over 9 bases. This specimen consisted of CD8+ T cells from blood, obtained 12 months after liver transplant. CDR3 DNA: TGCGCCAGCAGCCCCTCCGGGACAGGGTCCTACGAGCAGTACTTC. Its protein product is CASSPSGTGSYEQYF.